The 32 T cell receptor beta chains given below trace back to one sample, sequenced in a study of cytomegalovirus exposure and HLA in healthy donors. The PCR ran on 60 Vbeta and 13 Jbeta primers. Profiled with immunoSEQ multiplex PCR; TCRdb holds only in-frame clones, not every one. The repertoire holds about 120,000 clones, with 80% as singletons. Sequencing was performed on PBMCs. The source is a female donor in good health and CMV-seropositive.

The chain joins TRBV5-8 to TRBJ2-7; D is unclear. The germline CDR1 and CDR2 sequences are SGHTS and YDEGEE. The CDR3 sequence is 11 residues long. V was trimmed by 1 base and J by 4 bases, leaving 3 bases between them. The CDR3 here is CASSLIYEQYF. CDR3 DNA: TGTGCCAGCAGCTTGATATACGAGCAGTACTTC.

This clone was counted between two and nine times. The chain couples TRBV11-3 to TRBJ2-3, with D possibly being TRBD2 (5 bases). The germline gives CDR1 SGHNT, CDR2 YENEEA. This CDR3 is 14 amino acids long. V shed 5 bases and J shed 4 bases, with 13 bases lying between them. The CDR3 sequence: CASSRGLAPDTQYF. DNA of the CDR3: TGTGCCAGCAGCCGGGGTCTAGCCCCAGATACGCAGTATTTT.

This chain connects TRBV6-5 to TRBJ1-1, with 10 bases aligning to TRBD1. The CDR3 extends over 15 amino acids. V gave up 4 bases and J gave up 4 bases; unmatched junction bases: 6. The germline V gene has CDR1 MNHEY and CDR2 SVGAGI. The DNA for the CDR3 is TGTGCCAGCAGTTCCCGGACAGGGGGTAGCACTGAAGCTTTCTTT. Translation gives CASSSRTGGSTEAFF.

The chain recombines TRBV5-1 with TRBJ1-5; TRBD1 aligns across 7 bases. The CDR3 sequence is 15 residues long. Trimming cost V 1 base and J 8 bases; bases outside gene matches: 9. CDR1 SGHRS and CDR2 YFSETQ come from the germline V gene. The CDR3 sequence: CASSLLGAQGEPQHF. CDR3 bases: TGCGCCAGCAGCTTGCTAGGGGCCCAGGGGGAGCCCCAGCATTTT. Drawing the rest from reference TRBV5-1 and TRBJ1-5, the complete variable domain is KAGVTQTPRYLIKTRGQQVTLSCSPISGHRSVSWYQQTPGQGLQFLFEYFSETQRNKGNFPGRFSGRQFSNSRSEMNVSTLELGDSALYLCASSLLGAQGEPQHFGDGTRLSIL.

V and J are TRBV2 and TRBJ1-5; 7 bases agree with TRBD1. The ends lost 6 bases at V and 4 bases at J; junction bases unmatched: 12. The germline V gene has CDR1 SNHLY and CDR2 FYNNEI. The CDR3 is made up of 16 amino acids. The CDR3 DNA is TGTGCCAGCAGCCGAAACCGGGACAGAAGAAATCAGCCCCAGCATTTT. This translates into CASSRNRDRRNQPQHF.

This clone was detected only a few times. CDR3 loop: CASSQTAYTEAFF. For the CDR3, the DNA is TGTGCCAGTAGTCAGACAGCGTACACTGAAGCTTTCTTT. This sequence joins TRBV19 and TRBJ1-1, with a weak D call TRBD1 (5 bases). Germline lookup yields CDR1 LNHDA and CDR2 SQIVND (reference sequence). This CDR3 spans 13 amino acids. The ends were cut back, 5 bases at V and 3 bases at J, with 10 bases in the middle.

The chain joins TRBV5-6 to TRBJ2-7; D is perhaps TRBD2 (6 bases). The CDR3 has 15 amino acids. Germline V gene sequence: CDR1 SGHDT, CDR2 YYEEEE. Deletions cut 3 bases from V and 2 bases from J, with 15 bases between. The CDR3 DNA reads TGTGCCAGCAGCTCGCGGAGGCGGGGCCCCTACGAGCAGTACTTC. Protein product: CASSSRRRGPYEQYF. Filled out from reference TRBV5-6 and TRBJ2-7, the complete variable domain reads DAGVTQSPTHLIKTRGQQVTLRCSPKSGHDTVSWYQQALGQGPQFIFQYYEEEERQRGNFPDRFSGHQFPNYSSELNVNALLLGDSALYLCASSSRRRGPYEQYFGPGTRLTVT.

The chain couples TRBV27 to TRBJ2-7, with a tentative D call TRBD1 (5 bases). The CDR3 loop spans 14 amino acids. Germline loops: CDR1 MNHEY, CDR2 SMNVEV (reference sequence). The germline V and J ends were trimmed by 2 bases and 3 bases, with 11 bases remaining between them. CDR3 residues: CASSLKPGYYEQYF. The CDR3 nucleotides are TGTGCCAGCAGTTTAAAGCCAGGGTACTACGAGCAGTACTTC.

This clone was found a few times. CDR3 region: CASSPSAGMREKLFF. CDR3 nucleotide sequence: TGTGCCAGCTCACCAAGCGCAGGGATGAGGGAAAAACTGTTTTTT. The rearrangement uses TRBV18 and TRBJ1-4; TRBD1 might be the D (5 bases). Germline CDR1 reads KGHSH; CDR2 reads LQKENI. Trimming stripped 2 bases from V and 8 bases from J, with 15 bases between. The CDR3 has 15 residues.

This clone was observed a handful of times. The rearrangement links TRBV4-3 to TRBJ1-3; D not resolved. CDR1 is LGHNA, CDR2 YSLEER, per germline. This CDR3 contains 15 residues. Trimming stripped 4 bases from V and 0 bases from J, with 10 bases between. DNA for the CDR3: TGCGCCAGCAGCCCGCGTTTGAGCTCTGGAAACACCATATATTTT. Translation: CASSPRLSSGNTIYF.

The gene calls are TRBV6-5 and TRBJ1-2; no definite D call. The CDR3 runs to 14 residues. Germline-derived CDR1 and CDR2 are MNHEY and SVGAGI. The V end was cut by 0 bases, the J end by 6 bases, with 11 bases between. This chain's CDR3 is CASSYSQTGDGYTF. The CDR3 bases are TGTGCCAGCAGTTACTCCCAAACCGGAGATGGCTACACCTTC.

This chain uses TRBV6-5 with TRBJ2-7; 7 nucleotides agree with TRBD2. V lost 0 bases to trimming and J lost 2 bases; unmatched junction nucleotides: 4. Germline CDR1 reads MNHEY; CDR2 reads SVGAGI. The CDR3 runs to 15 residues. The CDR3 DNA reads TGTGCCAGCAGTTACTCGAAGGCGGGAGCCTACGAGCAGTACTTC. Translated: CASSYSKAGAYEQYF.

The chain uses TRBV7-9 and TRBJ2-7; weak D call: TRBD2 (6 bases). Trimming removed 6 bases from V and 6 bases from J, with 15 bases in between. The CDR3 consists of 13 residues. Germline V lookup: CDR1 SEHNR, CDR2 FQNEAQ (reference sequence). This CDR3 is CASRRGDPGEQYF. The CDR3 DNA follows: TGTGCCAGCAGGCGCGGGGACCCCGGCGAGCAGTACTTC.

This clone turned up a few times. This chain uses TRBV5-4 with TRBJ2-1, with 8 bases aligning to TRBD1. After removal of 4 bases from V and 2 bases from J, the junction contained 5 bases not matched to a gene. Per germline, CDR1 SGHNT and CDR2 YYREEE (reference sequence). The CDR3 loop spans 15 amino acids. CDR3 sequence (DNA): TGTGCCAGCAGCATCGGACAGGGACCCTACAATGAGCAGTTCTTC. Protein: CASSIGQGPYNEQFF.

The chain employs TRBV27 and TRBJ1-4; no clear D gene. The CDR3 has 14 residues. With 7 bases removed from V and 5 bases from J, the gap between germline ends came to 14 bases. Germline V gene sequence: CDR1 MNHEY, CDR2 SMNVEV (reference sequence). CDR3 DNA: TGTGCCAGCACTCGAGGAGGTGTAAATGAAAAACTGTTTTTT. It is translated as CASTRGGVNEKLFF.

This clone was detected once. This rearrangement joins TRBV5-4 to TRBJ2-5; no firm D call. Germline loops: CDR1 SGHNT, CDR2 YYREEE (reference sequence). This CDR3 has 14 amino acids. V lost 4 bases and J lost 1, with 11 bases in between. The CDR3 nucleotides are TGTGCCAGCAGCCTGAGACAAGTCCAAGAGACCCAGTACTTC. It translates to CASSLRQVQETQYF.

This clone appeared once. CDR3 amino acids: CASSLDSWGYTF. CDR3 sequence (DNA): TGTGCCAGCAGCCTCGACAGCTGGGGCTACACCTTC. The chain employs TRBV7-9 and TRBJ1-2, with D tentatively TRBD1 (5 bases). CDR1 SEHNR and CDR2 FQNEAQ come from the germline V gene (reference sequence). Trimming took 5 bases from V and 8 from J, leaving 12 bases between them. The CDR3 length is 12 residues.

The chain has TRBV4-3 and TRBJ2-5, with D uncertain. Trimming took 4 bases from V and 1 from J, leaving 16 bases between them. The CDR3 length is 16 residues. CDR1 and CDR2 from the germline V gene are LGHNA and YSLEER. The CDR3 loop reads CASSLGPSRSQETQYF. The CDR3 DNA reads as TGCGCCAGCAGCCTAGGCCCATCTAGGTCCCAAGAGACCCAGTACTTC.

For this clone: This sample includes further DNA sequences coding for the same CDR3. The chain employs TRBV7-9 and TRBJ1-1; a possible D gene is TRBD1 (5 bases). There are 14 residues in the CDR3. Germline values: CDR1 SEHNR, CDR2 FQNEAQ (reference sequence). The V and J ends lost 4 bases and 1 base respectively, with 10 bases between them. This chain's CDR3 is CASSSQGRNTEAFF. CDR3 coding DNA: TGTGCCAGCAGCTCCCAGGGTAGGAACACTGAAGCTTTCTTT. Looking up the rest from reference TRBV7-9 and TRBJ1-1 gives the full variable domain: DTGVSQNPRHKITKRGQNVTFRCDPISEHNRLYWYRQTLGQGPEFLTYFQNEAQLEKSRLLSDRFSAERPKGSFSTLEIQRTEQGDSAMYLCASSSQGRNTEAFFGQGTRLTVV.

V usage is TRBV28 and J usage is TRBJ1-5; 9 bases match TRBD1. Germline CDR1 is MDHEN and CDR2 is SYDVKM. V lost 1 base to trimming and J lost 6 bases; unmatched junction nucleotides: 4. The CDR3 has 15 amino acids. In nucleotides, the CDR3 is TGTGCCAGCAGTTTATTGGGACAGGGCGGTCAGCCCCAGCATTTT. This translates into CASSLLGQGGQPQHF. Combining the CDR3 with reference TRBV28 and TRBJ1-5 gives the whole variable domain DVKVTQSSRYLVKRTGEKVFLECVQDMDHENMFWYRQDPGLGLRLIYFSYDVKMKEKGDIPEGYSVSREKKERFSLILESASTNQTSMYLCASSLLGQGGQPQHFGDGTRLSIL.

The rearrangement links TRBV6-4 to TRBJ1-1; 7 bases align to TRBD1. Germline V gene data show CDR1 as MRHNA and CDR2 as SNTAGT. V lost 6 bases to trimming and J lost 5 bases; unmatched junction nucleotides: 6. The CDR3 is 13 amino acids. Here the CDR3 DNA reads TGTGCCAGCAGCCCGGGACAGCCAACTGAAGCTTTCTTT. It encodes CASSPGQPTEAFF.

The chain joins TRBV7-2 to TRBJ1-2; D perhaps matches TRBD1 (6 bases). The CDR3 is 15 residues long. Germline V gene lookup returns CDR1 SGHTA and CDR2 FQGNSA. Trimming took off 5 bases at V and 1 base at J, with 14 bases between the two ends. CDR3 sequence (DNA): TGTGCCAGCAGCCTTGACAGGAACGTTAACTATGGCTACACCTTC. Translation gives CASSLDRNVNYGYTF.

This chain connects TRBV6-5 to TRBJ1-2; perhaps TRBD1 as D (6 bases). This CDR3 is 13 amino acids long. Trimming shortened V by 6 bases and J by 3 bases, and 11 bases separated the two germline ends. The germline V gene encodes CDR1 MNHEY and CDR2 SVGAGI. The CDR3 here is CASSPGGDYGYTF. CDR3 in DNA: TGTGCCAGCAGCCCGGGGGGCGACTATGGCTACACCTTC.

V is TRBV30 and J is TRBJ2-3; 7 nucleotides align to TRBD1. The CDR3 has 15 residues. V dropped 2 bases and J dropped 1; count of bases not matched to a gene: 6. Germline lookup yields CDR1 GTSNPN and CDR2 SVGIG (reference sequence). CDR3 loop: CAWSPTGVGTDTQYF. Here the CDR3 DNA reads TGTGCCTGGAGTCCCACAGGGGTCGGCACAGATACGCAGTATTTT.

V gene TRBV30 combines with J gene TRBJ1-5; no clear D gene. The CDR3 totals 13 residues. V shed 0 bases and J shed 7 bases, with 10 bases lying between them. The germline V gene encodes CDR1 GTSNPN and CDR2 SVGIG (reference sequence). The CDR3 sequence is CAWSVRSKQPQHF. CDR3 in DNA: TGTGCCTGGAGTGTACGTAGTAAGCAGCCCCAGCATTTT.

The V call is TRBV18, the J call TRBJ1-1, with unresolved D. Germline V gene sequence: CDR1 KGHSH, CDR2 LQKENI. The ends were cut back, 0 bases at V and 2 bases at J, with 7 bases in the middle. The CDR3 is 14 amino acids. In DNA form, the CDR3 reads TGTGCCAGCTCACCACCCAGTCGAAACACTGAAGCTTTCTTT. This translates into CASSPPSRNTEAFF. Full variable domain (rest looked up from reference TRBV18 and TRBJ1-1): NAGVMQNPRHLVRRRGQEARLRCSPMKGHSHVYWYRQLPEEGLKFMVYLQKENIIDESGMPKERFSAEFPKEGPSILRIQQVVRGDSAAYFCASSPPSRNTEAFFGQGTRLTVV.

This chain uses TRBV10-3 with TRBJ2-5, with a possible D match to TRBD2 (6 bases). V was clipped by 4 bases and J by 2 bases, with 17 bases between them. Per germline, CDR1 ENHRY and CDR2 SYGVKD. CDR3 length equals 16 residues. For the CDR3, the DNA is TGTGCCATCAGTGTCGGAAGGGGAGGTGGGCAAGAGACCCAGTACTTC. Protein product: CAISVGRGGGQETQYF.

The chain employs TRBV6-5 and TRBJ1-5; 9 bases fit TRBD1. The CDR3 is made up of 15 amino acids. Looked up from germline, CDR1 is MNHEY and CDR2 is SVGAGI. With 4 bases clipped from V and 4 bases from J, the junction kept 5 bases outside the gene matches. CDR3 bases: TGTGCCAGCAGTTCCTCCGGGACAGGGAATCAGCCCCAGCATTTT. The encoded protein is CASSSSGTGNQPQHF.

This rearrangement joins TRBV27 to TRBJ2-5; D is undetermined. The ends were cut back, 2 bases at V and 6 bases at J, with 10 bases in the middle. The CDR3 runs 13 residues. Germline CDR1 MNHEY, CDR2 SMNVEV (reference sequence). As DNA, the CDR3 is TGTGCCAGCAGTTTAAGCTTAACCCAGACCCAGTACTTC. This encodes CASSLSLTQTQYF.

This chain uses TRBV7-3 with TRBJ2-5; 8 bases match TRBD1. With 2 bases clipped from V and 4 bases from J, the junction kept 15 bases outside the gene matches. The CDR3 extends over 18 amino acids. Per the germline V gene, CDR1 is SGHTA and CDR2 is FQGTGA. The CDR3 coding sequence is TGTGCCAGCAGCTTATTCCCCATTGGAACAGGGGGTGGAGAGACCCAGTACTTC. Translation: CASSLFPIGTGGGETQYF.

The chain recombines TRBV4-3 with TRBJ2-3; no definite D call. CDR1 LGHNA and CDR2 YSLEER come from the germline V gene. The CDR3 is made up of 14 amino acids. Trimming took 2 bases from V and 2 from J, leaving 8 bases between them. CDR3 protein: CASSQLQSTDTQYF. The CDR3 region has the DNA TGCGCCAGCAGCCAACTACAGTCCACAGATACGCAGTATTTT.

This clone was seen more than once but under ten times. The V and J genes are TRBV5-1 and TRBJ2-3, with 9 positions matching TRBD2. CDR3 length equals 14 residues. The germline gives CDR1 SGHRS, CDR2 YFSETQ. V dropped 7 bases and J dropped 2; count of bases not matched to a gene: 5. Written as DNA, the CDR3 is TGCGCCAGCGTAGCGGGGGCTCACACAGATACGCAGTATTTT. Residues: CASVAGAHTDTQYF.